This passage covers 8 T cell receptor beta chains from one sample sequenced in a study of blood T cell repertoires in COVID-19. Measured with immunoSEQ multiplex PCR; TCRdb has only the in-frame clones, and not every one. Counted here are a few hundred thousand clones, around 83% occurring once; the ten biggest clones make up less than 6%. Sequenced input: PBMCs or T cells enriched from blood (not recorded which). The receptor source for this set is a woman between 45 and 65 years old who had recovered from COVID-19.

The J gene is TRBJ1-2, the V gene TRBV2, with a tentative D call TRBD1 (6 bases). Trimming took 7 bases from V and 5 from J, leaving 11 bases between them. The V gene's germline CDR1 is SNHLY and CDR2 FYNNEI. The CDR3 runs 12 residues. This chain's CDR3 is CASTRGTYGYTF. The CDR3 nucleotides read TGTGCCAGCACCAGGGGCACTTATGGCTACACCTTC.

This clone was observed once. The chain joins TRBV4-3 to TRBJ2-3; 7 bases fit TRBD1. The CDR3 runs 15 residues. V shed 0 bases and J 12 bases; nucleotides not matched to a gene: 12. CDR1 is LGHNA, CDR2 YSLEER, per germline. The CDR3 DNA reads TGCGCCAGCAGCCAAGATGTAGGGACAGCTCACGTACAGTATTTT. It translates to CASSQDVGTAHVQYF.

The J gene is TRBJ1-1, the V gene TRBV6-5; D is uncertain. From germline, CDR1 is MNHEY and CDR2 SVGAGI. The CDR3 is 14 residues long. V was pared by 10 bases and J by 4 bases, with 19 bases between. The CDR3 protein is CAIRLLRESTEAFF. CDR3 coding DNA: TGTGCCATCCGTTTATTACGGGAGAGCACTGAAGCTTTCTTT.

The chain uses TRBV7-2 and TRBJ2-2; 8 nucleotides line up with TRBD2. J was trimmed by 4 bases and V by 3 bases; bases with no gene match: 13. Germline-derived CDR1 and CDR2 are SGHTA and FQGNSA. The CDR3 covers 18 residues. CDR3 DNA sequence: TGTGCCAGCAGCTTTTACCCCCGCCCGGGAGGGGGCACCGGGGAGCTGTTTTTT. It codes for CASSFYPRPGGGTGELFF.

V and J are TRBV21-1 and TRBJ2-1; TRBD1 is the table's D call and was not checked against the DNA. TRBV21-1 constitutes a pseudogene. The CDR3 is 19 residues long. The CDR3 is CASSKVGGDRRQLGNEQFF. CDR3 nucleotide sequence: TGTGCCAGCAGCAAAGTGGGCGGGGACAGGAGGCAACTTGGGAATGAGCAGTTCTTC.

This sequence joins TRBV19 and TRBJ2-1; 9 positions agree with TRBD1. CDR1 and CDR2 (germline): LNHDA, SQIVND (reference sequence). V was clipped by 3 bases and J by 10 bases; unmatched bases: 13. The CDR3 is 16 amino acids. The CDR3 region is CASSIFLRQGVGEQFF. The CDR3 DNA is TGTGCCAGTAGTATCTTCCTTCGACAGGGGGTTGGCGAGCAGTTCTTC.

The DNA of the CDR3 is TGTGCCAGCAGCGAGAAAGGGGACTCTGGAAACACCATATATTTT. Protein sequence: CASSEKGDSGNTIYF. The rearrangement uses TRBV6-5 and TRBJ1-3; a possible D gene is TRBD1 (5 bases). Germline CDR1 is MNHEY and CDR2 is SVGAGI. The CDR3 spans 15 residues. Trimming cost V 6 bases and J 0 bases, with 12 bases left between them.

V and J are TRBV7-2 and TRBJ2-3, with 8 nucleotides matching TRBD1. The CDR3 is made up of 16 amino acids. Germline CDR1 reads SGHTA; CDR2 reads FQGNSA. J lost 0 bases, V lost 5 bases, and 7 bases had no gene match. CDR3 residues: CASSPGGTGSTDTQYF. The DNA for the CDR3 is TGTGCCAGCAGCCCAGGGGGGACAGGTAGCACAGATACGCAGTATTTT.